The 21 T cell receptor beta chains presented below share a single source sample, sequenced in a study of shared clonotypes between healthy human individuals. Clones were read by immunoSEQ multiplex PCR, and TCRdb kept only the in-frame ones, dropping some. The profile shows roughly 120,000 clones, about 62% of them singletons. Sequencing was performed on memory CD8+ T cells sorted from blood. Subset here: CD45RO+ cells pooled with CCR7-negative TemRA cells. These receptors all come from a woman aged 30 to 39 in good health.

The rearrangement uses TRBV10-2 and TRBJ1-4; D is possibly TRBD1 (6 bases). This CDR3 contains 15 residues. Per germline, CDR1 WSHSY and CDR2 SAAADI. With 3 bases removed from V and 3 bases from J, the gap between germline ends came to 11 bases. The DNA of the CDR3 is TGCGCCAGCAGTGAATACAGGGCGGCTAATGAAAAACTGTTTTTT. Translation: CASSEYRAANEKLFF.

Concerning this clone: A read error may be the cause here, since a much bigger clone is one base away. The gene calls are TRBV6-6 and TRBJ2-2, with TRBD1 matching 10 bases. Trimming removed 5 bases from V and 3 bases from J; junction bases left unmatched: 0. The CDR3 is 14 residues long. From germline, CDR1 is MNHNY and CDR2 SVGAGI (reference sequence). The CDR3 loop is CASSGTGDTGELFF. CDR3 coding DNA: TGTGCCAGCAGTGGGACAGGGGACACCGGGGAGCTGTTTTTT.

The chain has TRBV10-3 and TRBJ2-3; 7 nucleotides match TRBD1. This CDR3 has 14 amino acids. J lost 2 bases, V lost 7 bases, and 6 bases had no gene match. Germline values: CDR1 ENHRY, CDR2 SYGVKD. The chain's CDR3 is CAINEQGITDTQYF. The CDR3, as DNA: TGTGCCATCAATGAACAGGGGATCACAGATACGCAGTATTTT.

Of note for this clone: A far larger clone lies a single base away; this is likely a read error. This rearrangement joins TRBV25-1 to TRBJ2-5; D call uncertain. Gene TRBJ2-7 matches the end of the DNA better, so the J call may be wrong. Germline V lookup: CDR1 MGHDK, CDR2 SYGVNS. This CDR3 has 12 amino acids. The CDR3 loop reads CASSASSYEQYF. Here the CDR3 DNA reads TGTGCCAGCAGTGCTAGCTCCTACGAGCAGTACTTC.

The chain has TRBV28 and TRBJ1-2, with 12 positions matching TRBD1. Trimming removed 6 bases from V and 8 bases from J; junction bases left unmatched: 10. From germline, CDR1 is MDHEN and CDR2 SYDVKM. The CDR3 is 15 residues long. The CDR3 DNA reads as TGTGCCAGCAGGACGCCGGGACAGGGGGCAAGGGGCTACACCTTC. This codes for CASRTPGQGARGYTF.

This clone was counted ten times or more. The gene calls are TRBV9 and TRBJ2-1, with D maybe TRBD2 (6 bases). Germline V gene data show CDR1 as SGDLS and CDR2 as YYNGEE. This CDR3 has 14 residues. V was cut by 3 bases and J by 2 bases, with 9 bases left in between. The CDR3 DNA is TGTGCCAGCAGCGGGGGACTTCCCTACAATGAGCAGTTCTTC. It translates to CASSGGLPYNEQFF.

This chain connects TRBV5-4 to TRBJ2-5, with D tentatively TRBD1 (5 bases). Germline CDR1 is SGHNT and CDR2 is YYREEE (reference sequence). The CDR3 length is 13 residues. Trimming took 4 bases from V and 4 from J, leaving 11 bases between them. CDR3 region: CASSGARTETQYF. For the CDR3, the DNA is TGTGCCAGCAGCGGGGCCAGGACAGAGACCCAGTACTTC. Full variable domain (outside the CDR3, taken from reference TRBV5-4 and TRBJ2-5): ETGVTQSPTHLIKTRGQQVTLRCSSQSGHNTVSWYQQALGQGPQFIFQYYREEENGRGNFPPRFSGLQFPNYSSELNVNALELDDSALYLCASSGARTETQYFGPGTRLLVL.

About this clone itself: Distinct nucleotide sequences in the sample also encode this CDR3. This chain uses TRBV7-8 with TRBJ2-7; D ambiguous. From germline, CDR1 is SGHVS and CDR2 FQNEAQ. The CDR3 consists of 13 residues. V lost 1 base and J 2 bases, leaving 6 bases between the germline ends. CDR3 residues: CASSLGGTYEQYF. In DNA form, the CDR3 reads TGTGCCAGCAGCTTAGGTGGTACCTACGAGCAGTACTTC.

With regard to this clone: A much larger clone is a single base away; this may be a read error. The chain is built from TRBV4-1 and TRBJ1-5; TRBD1 matches 8 bases. Germline lookup yields CDR1 MGHRA and CDR2 YSYEKL. This CDR3 spans 16 amino acids. CDR3 nucleotides: TGCGTCAGCAGCCAGGCAGGGACAGGTAGCAATCAGCCCCAGCATTTT. Amino acids: CVSSQAGTGSNQPQHF.

The chain joins TRBV5-1 to TRBJ2-7, with 10 bases that match TRBD2. Germline CDR1 reads SGHRS; CDR2 reads YFSETQ. This CDR3 comprises 16 residues. Trimming at V came to 4 bases and at J to 2 bases, leaving 9 bases not matched to a gene. Here the CDR3 reads CASSPRTSGNPYEQYF. CDR3 bases: TGCGCCAGCAGCCCTAGGACTAGCGGAAATCCCTACGAGCAGTACTTC.

This clone was observed a handful of times. This chain links TRBV5-4 with TRBJ1-2, with D tentatively TRBD1 (6 bases). Trimming pared 3 bases from V and 4 bases from J, leaving 16 bases between. Germline loops: CDR1 SGHNT, CDR2 YYREEE (reference sequence). The CDR3 has 15 residues. Here the CDR3 reads CASSWWDTKSYGYTF. The CDR3 DNA reads as TGTGCCAGCAGCTGGTGGGACACCAAAAGCTATGGCTACACCTTC.

The gene calls are TRBV7-3 and TRBJ1-1; perhaps TRBD1 as D (5 bases). Germline V gives CDR1 SGHTA, CDR2 FQGTGA. Trimming cost V 5 bases and J 1 base, with 20 bases left between them. CDR3 size: 17 residues. The CDR3 here is CASSLRGLTYPNTEAFF. For the CDR3, the DNA is TGTGCCAGCAGCCTCCGGGGCCTGACGTATCCGAACACTGAAGCTTTCTTT.

The chain couples TRBV6-6 to TRBJ2-1; TRBD1 agrees at 7 bases. The germline CDR1 and CDR2 sequences are MNHNY and SVGAGI (reference sequence). The CDR3 is 14 residues long. V dropped 5 bases and J dropped 12; count of bases not matched to a gene: 13. CDR3 residues: CASSDRDGRPGQFF. The CDR3 DNA reads as TGTGCCAGCAGTGACAGGGACGGACGGCCCGGGCAGTTCTTC.

The chain couples TRBV20-1 to TRBJ2-7, with 7 bases that match TRBD2. Germline trimming cut 5 bases from V and 4 bases from J; bases unmatched to any gene: 2. In germline, CDR1 is DFQATT, CDR2 SNEGSKA (reference sequence). The CDR3 is 11 amino acids. The chain's CDR3 is CSASSGYEQYF. For the CDR3, the DNA is TGCAGTGCTTCTAGCGGTTACGAGCAGTACTTC.

The chain couples TRBV6-5 to TRBJ2-7; the match to TRBD2 covers 7 bases. V gave up 4 bases and J gave up 3 bases; unmatched junction bases: 3. There are 13 residues in the CDR3. Germline CDR1 is MNHEY and CDR2 is SVGAGI. As DNA, the CDR3 is TGTGCCAGCAGTTTGACTAGCCGCTACGAGCAGTACTTC. Amino acids: CASSLTSRYEQYF.

The chain uses TRBV6-1 and TRBJ2-5; no clear D gene. The CDR3 loop spans 11 amino acids. Trimming took 5 bases from V and 7 from J, leaving 8 bases between them. The germline V gene encodes CDR1 MNHNS and CDR2 SASEGT. The CDR3: CASSFFGTQYF. The CDR3 DNA reads as TGTGCCAGCAGTTTCTTCGGGACCCAGTACTTC.

This clone has more than one count but fewer than ten. CDR3 DNA sequence: TGTGCCAGCAGCCCCCGACAGGGGGCTTTCTACGAGCAGTACTTC. It codes for CASSPRQGAFYEQYF. The chain carries TRBV9 and TRBJ2-7, with 10 bases fitting TRBD1. Germline V gene data show CDR1 as SGDLS and CDR2 as YYNGEE. This CDR3 is 15 amino acids long. V shed 4 bases and J 3 bases; nucleotides not matched to a gene: 7.

In this sample, this clone turned up a few times. This specimen includes other DNA sequences encoding the same CDR3. This sequence joins TRBV6-5 and TRBJ2-5, with a tentative D call TRBD2 (6 bases). Germline loops: CDR1 MNHEY, CDR2 SVGAGI. The CDR3 loop spans 13 amino acids. The V end was cut by 5 bases, the J end by 4 bases, with 11 bases between. CDR3 nucleotides: TGTGCCAGCAGTCATCTGGGGGGAGAGACCCAGTACTTC. It translates to CASSHLGGETQYF.

The J gene is TRBJ2-3, the V gene TRBV5-1; D is unresolved. The germline V gene has CDR1 SGHRS and CDR2 YFSETQ. This CDR3 has 15 amino acids. Trimming cost V 0 bases and J 4 bases, with 12 bases left between them. The chain's CDR3 is CASSLGVWSPDTQYF. CDR3 coding DNA: TGCGCCAGCAGCTTGGGGGTTTGGTCCCCAGATACGCAGTATTTT.

This clone was recorded only once. The DNA of the CDR3 is TGTGCCAGCTCATCAAGGGGAGGACTCACCGGGGAGCTGTTTTTT. It translates to CASSSRGGLTGELFF. This chain joins TRBV18 and TRBJ2-2; D perhaps matches TRBD2 (6 bases). Germline assignment: CDR1 KGHSH and CDR2 LQKENI. V shed 5 bases and J shed 4 bases, with 14 bases lying between them. This CDR3 region has 15 residues.

The V and J genes are TRBV20-1 and TRBJ1-1, with 7 bases matching TRBD1. The CDR3 is made up of 10 amino acids. Germline CDR1 reads DFQATT; CDR2 reads SNEGSKA (reference sequence). V shed 3 bases and J 11 bases; nucleotides not matched to a gene: 3. CDR3 in amino acids: CSARPTGAFF. Written as DNA, the CDR3 is TGCAGTGCTAGGCCGACAGGGGCTTTCTTT.